This TCR beta chain was retrieved from a study of blood T cell repertoires in COVID-19. Clones were read by immunoSEQ multiplex PCR, and TCRdb kept only the in-frame ones, dropping some. The sample comprises 90,000 to 120,000 clones, roughly 92% of which are singletons, and 4.5% to 6% rests with the top ten. This clone was counted between two and nine times. CDR1 is MDHEN, CDR2 SYDVKM, per germline. The CDR3 loop spans 16 amino acids. V gave up 7 bases and J gave up 0 bases, with 18 bases separating them. This sequence was found in a man between 65 and 85 years old with acute or convalescent COVID-19. The V gene is TRBV28, the J gene TRBJ1-1; D unclear. The sequenced material came from peripheral blood. The CDR3 DNA is TGTGCCAGCACTTACTCTTGGGGAGGCATGAACACTGAAGCTTTCTTT. This gives the protein CASTYSWGGMNTEAFF.